This TCR beta chain emerged from a study of T cell repertoires in cytomegalovirus infection. The V gene lost 7 bases and the J gene lost 2 bases, with 12 bases spanning the gap. CDR3 size: 13 residues. Germline V gene sequence: CDR1 SGHTA, CDR2 FQGNSA. This clonotype was seen more than once but under ten times. What it binds is not known. TCRdb independently ran MiXCR on the reads; one entry per CDR3 protein. Among about 180,000 distinct CDR3 sequences, roughly a fifth were seen once, and the ten largest hold around a quarter. This chain connects TRBV7-2 to TRBJ2-7; perhaps TRBD1 as D (6 bases). The sequence was obtained from a human donor in good health (CMV status not recorded). Some clones in this sample may be carry-over from other donors' samples. The sample here was CD8+ T cells from cultured PBMCs, taken from culture after CMV antigen stimulation. The CDR3 here is CASIVGQTYEQYF. The DNA of the CDR3 is TGTGCCAGCATCGTCGGACAGACCTACGAGCAGTACTTC.